Listed below are T cell receptor beta chains from one sample, sequenced in a study of shared clonotypes between healthy human individuals. This table comes from immunoSEQ multiplex PCR, and its TCRdb copy is limited to in-frame clones, with some not included. There are about 750,000 clones in the sample; 80% to 95% occur only once, and under 30% lies in the top ten. Sequenced sample: naive CD8+ T cells sorted from blood. These receptors all come from a man aged 25-40 years in good health. Both conserved end residues are part of each CDR3. Fields, in order: J gene, V gene, clone size, D gene, CDR3 DNA, CDR3 protein. D genes are given only for firm matches. Part of the rows lack a size; the others show once, few, many or a class for expanded clones.

TRBJ1-1,TRBV7-9,-,TRBD1,TGTGCCAGCCACTTCCCCCAGGGGGTGAACACTGAAGCTTTCTTT,CASHFPQGVNTEAFF
TRBJ2-3,TRBV16,-,TRBD1,TGTGCCAGCAGCCCCGGCGGACAGGACAACACAGATACGCAGTATTTT,CASSPGGQDNTDTQYF
TRBJ2-5,TRBV11-2,-,-,TGTGCCAGCAGCTTCGGATTGGAGATAGGCCAGAGGCTGGAGACCCAGTACTTC,CASSFGLEIGQRLETQYF
TRBJ1-3,TRBV7-9,-,TRBD1,TGTGCCAGCAGGTCACAGGGGAGTGGAACTGGAAACACCATATATTTT,CASRSQGSGTGNTIYF
TRBJ1-1,TRBV7-9,-,-,TGTGCCAGCAGCTCTCAACAGGTGGAAGCTTTCTTT,CASSSQQVEAFF
TRBJ2-7,TRBV19,-,-,TGTGCCAGTCGTAATGGGGTCGAGTACGAGCAGTACTTC,CASRNGVEYEQYF
TRBJ2-3,TRBV19,-,-,TGTGCCAGTAGTATAGCCGGAGGGCCGAGCACAGATACGCAGTATTTT,CASSIAGGPSTDTQYF
TRBJ2-7,TRBV6-1,-,TRBD1,TGTGCCAGCTGTAGGACAGGGAGGTACGAGCAGTACTTC,CASCRTGRYEQYF
TRBJ2-7,TRBV7-2,-,-,TGTGCCAGCAGCTCCGGACCCTCAACCCCCTACGAGCAGTACTTC,CASSSGPSTPYEQYF
TRBJ2-7,TRBV11-3,-,TRBD2,TGTGCCAGCAGCTCGGGACTAGCGGGCGAGCAGTACTTC,CASSSGLAGEQYF
TRBJ1-2,TRBV10-3,-,-,TGTGCCATCATGTCAGGCCCTAACTATGTTGGCTACACCTTC,CAIMSGPNYVGYTF
TRBJ2-3,TRBV11-2,-,TRBD2,TGTGCCAGCAGCCCCGGAGCGGGAGGAGTCACAGATACGCAGTATTTT,CASSPGAGGVTDTQYF
TRBJ2-3,TRBV6-4,once,-,TGTGCCAGCAGCCGTGACAGCACAGATACGCAGTATTTT,CASSRDSTDTQYF
TRBJ2-3,TRBV9,-,-,TGTGCCAGCAGCGTAGAGGGGGTTGACACAGATACGCAGTATTTT,CASSVEGVDTDTQYF
TRBJ2-1,TRBV7-6,-,TRBD2,TGTGCCACGCAAGCGGGAGTGCTGAATGAGCAGTTCTTC,CATQAGVLNEQFF
TRBJ2-3,TRBV10-3,once,TRBD2,TGTGCCATCAGTGAGCGGAGCGGGAGTCAGATAGATACGCAGTATTTT,CAISERSGSQIDTQYF
TRBJ2-7,TRBV7-9,-,-,TGTGCCAGCAGCTTAGAATCAGAAATCATGTTC,CASSLESEIMF
TRBJ2-1,TRBV9,-,-,TGTGCCAGCAGCCCGTCGGAGGAGCGGGAGTTCTTC,CASSPSEEREFF
TRBJ2-7,TRBV11-2,few,-,TGTGCCAGCAGCTTTTTCCAGGCCGTCCACGAGCAGTACTTC,CASSFFQAVHEQYF
TRBJ2-1,TRBV27,once,-,TGTGCCAGCACCTCTCTGGGCGTCCACAATGAGCAGTTCTTC,CASTSLGVHNEQFF
TRBJ2-7,TRBV30,-,-,TGTGCCTGGAGTGAGGGGGGAGCCTACGAGCAGTACTTC,CAWSEGGAYEQYF
TRBJ2-7,TRBV10-3,-,TRBD2,TGTGCCATCAGTTCCGTAACTAGCGGGTACTACGAGCAGTACTTC,CAISSVTSGYYEQYF
TRBJ2-1,TRBV13,-,-,TGTGCCAGCAGCTTAGAGAGTGAGCAGTTCTTC,CASSLESEQFF
TRBJ2-7,TRBV7-8,once,-,TGTGCCAGCAGCTCGAACTCCTACGAGCAGTACTTC,CASSSNSYEQYF
TRBJ2-7,TRBV7-9,-,-,TGTGCCAGCAGTGCAGGGTCCTACGAGCAGTACTTC,CASSAGSYEQYF
TRBJ2-4,TRBV7-9,-,-,TGTGCCAGCAGCCCAAGACAGGGAGGAAAGACCCGAAACATTCAGTACTTC,CASSPRQGGKTRNIQYF
TRBJ2-7,TRBV7-9,-,TRBD1,TGTGCCAGCAGCTCGGACAGGGGGTTCTACGAGCAGTACTTC,CASSSDRGFYEQYF
TRBJ2-1,TRBV28,-,-,TGTGCCAGCAGTTTAGCGGGCGATGAGCAGTTCTTC,CASSLAGDEQFF
TRBJ2-7,TRBV5-8,-,-,TGTGCCAGCAGCTTATCTATCGTTTCCCCCTACGAGCAGTACTTC,CASSLSIVSPYEQYF
TRBJ1-2,TRBV6-4,-,-,TGTGCCAGCACATCAGGGAATGGCTACACCTTC,CASTSGNGYTF
TRBJ2-3,TRBV11-3,once,TRBD1,TGTGCCAGCAGCTTAGGACAGGGTCCTCCCACAGATACGCAGTATTTT,CASSLGQGPPTDTQYF
TRBJ2-1,TRBV7-9,-,-,TGTGCCAGCAGCTTAACATGGGACCCATCTTTTGAGCAGTTCTTC,CASSLTWDPSFEQFF
TRBJ2-3,TRBV5-1,-,TRBD2,TGCGCCAGCAGCTTCGTCGGGGGAGGGACAGATACGCAGTATTTT,CASSFVGGGTDTQYF
TRBJ2-1,TRBV27,-,-,TGTGCCAGCAGTTTATCGTGGGGAGATGAGCAGTTCTTC,CASSLSWGDEQFF
TRBJ2-2,TRBV19,-,TRBD1,TGTGCCAGTAGTATTCTTGATAGGGGGCGGGTACCGACCACCGGGGAGCTGTTTTTT,CASSILDRGRVPTTGELFF
TRBJ2-4,TRBV6-1,-,-,TGTGCCAGCAGTGAGACTTCGGGGGAAAAAGCCAAAAACATTCAGTACTTC,CASSETSGEKAKNIQYF
TRBJ2-7,TRBV29-1,-,-,TGCAGCGTTGGGCCAGCGGCCTCCTACGAGCAGTACTTC,CSVGPAASYEQYF
TRBJ2-7,TRBV21-1,-,-,TGTGCCAGCAGCAAACGGCCCAGGGGGCAGGAGCCCGAGCAGTACTTC,CASSKRPRGQEPEQYF
TRBJ2-7,TRBV4-2,-,-,TGTGCCAGCAGCCAGCTGGACACCACCTACGAGCAGTACTTC,CASSQLDTTYEQYF
TRBJ2-3,TRBV11-2,once,TRBD2,TGTGCCAGCAGCTTAGCTAGCGGAAAAGATACGCAGTATTTT,CASSLASGKDTQYF